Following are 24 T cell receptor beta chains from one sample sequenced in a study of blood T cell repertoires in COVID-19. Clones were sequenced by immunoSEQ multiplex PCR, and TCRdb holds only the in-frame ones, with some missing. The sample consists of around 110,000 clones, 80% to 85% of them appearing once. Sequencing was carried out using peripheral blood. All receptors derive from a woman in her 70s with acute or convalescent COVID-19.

CDR3 nucleotides: TGTGCCAGCAGTCCCCGGGACGGGGGATACGGGACTTCTTTCACAGATACGCAGTATTTT. Its protein product is CASSPRDGGYGTSFTDTQYF. J is TRBJ2-3 and V is TRBV28, with D maybe TRBD2 (6 bases). Trimming removed 5 bases from V and 2 bases from J, with 29 bases in between. This CDR3 has 20 residues. From germline, CDR1 is MDHEN and CDR2 SYDVKM.

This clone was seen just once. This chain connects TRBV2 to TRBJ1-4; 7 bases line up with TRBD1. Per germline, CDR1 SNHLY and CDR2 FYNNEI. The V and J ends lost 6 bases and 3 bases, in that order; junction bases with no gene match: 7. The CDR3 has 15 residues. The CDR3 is CASSITGVSNEKLFF. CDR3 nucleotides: TGTGCCAGCAGCATTACAGGGGTTTCTAATGAAAAACTGTTTTTT.

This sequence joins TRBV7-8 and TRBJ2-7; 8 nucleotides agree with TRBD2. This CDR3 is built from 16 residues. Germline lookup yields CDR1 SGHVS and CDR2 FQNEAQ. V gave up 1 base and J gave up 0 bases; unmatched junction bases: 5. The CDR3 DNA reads TGTGCCAGCAGCTTAGTGCTTAGCGGGACCTCCTACGAGCAGTACTTC. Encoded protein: CASSLVLSGTSYEQYF.

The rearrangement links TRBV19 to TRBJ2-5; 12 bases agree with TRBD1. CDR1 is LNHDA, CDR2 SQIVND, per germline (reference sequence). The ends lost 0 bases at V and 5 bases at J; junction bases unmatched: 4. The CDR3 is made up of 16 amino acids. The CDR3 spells CASSIDGTGGRETQYF. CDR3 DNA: TGTGCCAGTAGTATAGATGGGACAGGGGGCAGGGAGACCCAGTACTTC.

The CDR3 DNA is TGTGCCAGCTCACCTAAGGGAGACGAAAAACTGTTTTTT. Protein product: CASSPKGDEKLFF. This chain links TRBV18 with TRBJ1-4; D is unresolved. The length of the CDR3 is 13 residues. Trimming removed 3 bases at V and 8 bases at J, with 10 bases between. Germline V gives CDR1 KGHSH, CDR2 LQKENI.

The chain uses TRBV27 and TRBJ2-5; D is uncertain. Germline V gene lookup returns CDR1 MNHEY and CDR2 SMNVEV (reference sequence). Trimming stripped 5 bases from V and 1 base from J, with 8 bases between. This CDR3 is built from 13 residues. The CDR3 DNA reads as TGTGCCAGCAGTGACACAACCCAAGAGACCCAGTACTTC. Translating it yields CASSDTTQETQYF.

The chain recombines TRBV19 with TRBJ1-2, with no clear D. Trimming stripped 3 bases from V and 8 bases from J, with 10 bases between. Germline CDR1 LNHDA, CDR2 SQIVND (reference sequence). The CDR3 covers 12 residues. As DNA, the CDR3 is TGTGCCAGTAGTATTTCGGGGATCGGCTACACCTTC. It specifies CASSISGIGYTF.

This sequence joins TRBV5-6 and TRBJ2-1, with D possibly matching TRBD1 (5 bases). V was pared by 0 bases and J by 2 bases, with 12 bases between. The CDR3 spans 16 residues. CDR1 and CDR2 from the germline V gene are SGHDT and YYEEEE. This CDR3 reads CASSLGWQGAYNEQFF. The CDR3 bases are TGTGCCAGCAGCTTGGGTTGGCAGGGTGCCTACAATGAGCAGTTCTTC.

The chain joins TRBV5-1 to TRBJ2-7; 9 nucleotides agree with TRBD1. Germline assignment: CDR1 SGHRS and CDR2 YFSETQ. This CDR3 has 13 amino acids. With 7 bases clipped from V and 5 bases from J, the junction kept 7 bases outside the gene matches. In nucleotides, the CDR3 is TGCGCCAGCCGAAGGACAGGGGATGACGAGCAGTACTTC. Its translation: CASRRTGDDEQYF.

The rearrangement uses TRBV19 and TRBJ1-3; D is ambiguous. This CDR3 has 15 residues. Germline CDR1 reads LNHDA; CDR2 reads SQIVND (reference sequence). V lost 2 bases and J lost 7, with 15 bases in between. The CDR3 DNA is TGTGCCAGTAGTATAACGGGCAGCGGTCGGAACACCATATATTTT. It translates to CASSITGSGRNTIYF.

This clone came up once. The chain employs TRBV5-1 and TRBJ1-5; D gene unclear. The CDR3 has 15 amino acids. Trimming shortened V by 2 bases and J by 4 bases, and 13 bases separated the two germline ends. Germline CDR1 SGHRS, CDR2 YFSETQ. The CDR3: CASSFEGLGNQPQHF. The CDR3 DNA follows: TGCGCCAGCAGCTTTGAGGGATTAGGGAATCAGCCCCAGCATTTT.

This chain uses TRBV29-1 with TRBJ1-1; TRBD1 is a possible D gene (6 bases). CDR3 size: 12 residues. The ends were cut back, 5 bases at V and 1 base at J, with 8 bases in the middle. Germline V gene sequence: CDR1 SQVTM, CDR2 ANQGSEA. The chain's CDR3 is CSVSQGNTEAFF. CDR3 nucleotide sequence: TGCAGCGTTTCACAGGGGAACACTGAAGCTTTCTTT.

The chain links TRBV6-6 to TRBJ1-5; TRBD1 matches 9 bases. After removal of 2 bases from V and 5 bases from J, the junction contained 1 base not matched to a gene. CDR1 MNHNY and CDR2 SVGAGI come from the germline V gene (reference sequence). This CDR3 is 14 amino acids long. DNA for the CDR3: TGTGCCAGCAGTTACGGGACAGGGTATCAGCCCCAGCATTTT. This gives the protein CASSYGTGYQPQHF.

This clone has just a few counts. The CDR3 loop is CASSRREGEKLFF. CDR3 nucleotides: TGTGCCAGCTCACGCCGGGAAGGGGAAAAACTGTTTTTT. The rearrangement uses TRBV18 and TRBJ1-4, with D uncertain. Germline CDR1 and CDR2: KGHSH and LQKENI. This CDR3 is built from 13 residues. V was pared by 4 bases and J by 8 bases, with 11 bases between.

The CDR3 region is CASSVRGLAGGPSTDTQYF. CDR3 DNA: TGTGCCAGCAGTGTGCGGGGACTAGCGGGGGGGCCTAGCACAGATACGCAGTATTTT. The genes are TRBV6-1 and TRBJ2-3; TRBD2 aligns across 16 bases. The CDR3 spans 19 residues. The J segment lost 0 bases and the V segment lost 4 bases, leaving 7 bases of the junction unmatched. Germline values: CDR1 MNHNS, CDR2 SASEGT.

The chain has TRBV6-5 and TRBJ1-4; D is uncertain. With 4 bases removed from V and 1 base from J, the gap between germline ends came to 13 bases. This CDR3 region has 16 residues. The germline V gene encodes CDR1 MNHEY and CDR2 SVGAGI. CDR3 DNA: TGTGCCAGCAGTTCACCCCAATCGGGAACTAATGAAAAACTGTTTTTT. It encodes CASSSPQSGTNEKLFF.

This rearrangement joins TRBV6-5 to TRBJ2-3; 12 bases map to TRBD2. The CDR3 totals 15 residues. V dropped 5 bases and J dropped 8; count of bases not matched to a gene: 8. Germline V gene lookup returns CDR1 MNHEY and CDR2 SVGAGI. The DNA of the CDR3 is TGTGCCAGCAGTCCTACTAGCGGGGGGTATATTACGCAGTATTTT. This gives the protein CASSPTSGGYITQYF.

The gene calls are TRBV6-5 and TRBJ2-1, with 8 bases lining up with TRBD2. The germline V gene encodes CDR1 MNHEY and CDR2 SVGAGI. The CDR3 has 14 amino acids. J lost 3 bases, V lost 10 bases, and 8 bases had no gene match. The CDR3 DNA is TGTGCCACCTTCGGGGGGGCGGGCTACAATGAGCAGTTCTTC. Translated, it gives CATFGGAGYNEQFF.

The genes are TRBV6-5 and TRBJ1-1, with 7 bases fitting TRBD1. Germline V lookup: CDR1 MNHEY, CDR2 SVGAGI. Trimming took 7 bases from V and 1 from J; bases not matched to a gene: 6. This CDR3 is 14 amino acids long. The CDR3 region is CASIKTGPNTEAFF. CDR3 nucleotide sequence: TGTGCCAGCATTAAGACAGGGCCGAACACTGAAGCTTTCTTT.

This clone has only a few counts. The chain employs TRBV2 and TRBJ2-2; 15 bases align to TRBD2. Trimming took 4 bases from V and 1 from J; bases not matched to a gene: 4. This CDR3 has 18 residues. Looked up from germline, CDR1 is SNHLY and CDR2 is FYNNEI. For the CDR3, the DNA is TGTGCCAGCAGTGGGACTAGCGGGAGGGCCTGGAACACCGGGGAGCTGTTTTTT. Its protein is CASSGTSGRAWNTGELFF.

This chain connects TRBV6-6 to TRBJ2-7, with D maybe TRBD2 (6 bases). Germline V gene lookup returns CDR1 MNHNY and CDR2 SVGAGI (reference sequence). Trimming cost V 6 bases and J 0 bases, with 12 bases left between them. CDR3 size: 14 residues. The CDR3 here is CASRASVRSYEQYF. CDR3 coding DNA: TGTGCCAGCAGGGCTAGCGTCCGCTCCTACGAGCAGTACTTC.

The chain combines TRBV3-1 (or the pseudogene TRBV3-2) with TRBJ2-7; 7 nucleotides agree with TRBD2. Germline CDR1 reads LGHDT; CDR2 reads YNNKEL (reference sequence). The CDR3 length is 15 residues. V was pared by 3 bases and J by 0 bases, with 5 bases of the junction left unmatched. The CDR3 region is CASSQGGLNSYEQYF. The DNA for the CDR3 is TGTGCCAGCAGCCAGGGGGGACTAAACTCCTACGAGCAGTACTTC.

The chain's CDR3 is CASIKGAGSYEQYF. As DNA, the CDR3 is TGTGCCAGCATCAAGGGGGCAGGGTCCTACGAGCAGTACTTC. The chain links TRBV6-5 to TRBJ2-7; 7 nucleotides align to TRBD1. The CDR3 totals 14 residues. Germline V gene data show CDR1 as MNHEY and CDR2 as SVGAGI. The V segment lost 7 bases and the J segment 1 base; nucleotides outside the gene matches: 7.

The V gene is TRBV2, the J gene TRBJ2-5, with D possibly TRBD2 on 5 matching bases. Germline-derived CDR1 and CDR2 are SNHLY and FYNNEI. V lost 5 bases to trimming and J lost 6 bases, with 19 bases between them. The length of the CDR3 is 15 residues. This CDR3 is CASSPSQTPDKTQYF. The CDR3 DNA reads TGTGCCAGCAGTCCTAGCCAAACTCCGGATAAGACCCAGTACTTC.